Listed below are T cell receptor beta chains from one sample, sequenced in a study of blood T cells in healthy people across ages. TCRdb passed the 5' RACE reads through MiXCR, listing each CDR3 protein once. The data contain around 650,000 distinct CDR3 sequences, roughly 32% of them singletons. The sample taken for sequencing was blood. The receptors were gathered from an elderly woman in good health. The CDR3 runs from the conserved cysteine through the conserved F or W. The D gene is left open where the match is weak. Clone sizes are given selectively: once, few, many, or a class where the clone is expanded.

NA,TRBD1,TRBJ2-5,14,TRBV5-8,TGTGCCAGCAGCTCCGGGACAGTCGTGGAGACCCAGTACTTC,CASSSGTVVETQYF
NA,TRBD1,TRBJ1-2,16,TRBV27,TGTGCCAGCAGTCGACGGACAGGAACACTTGACTATAGCTACACCTTC,CASSRRTGTLDYSYTF
NA,NA,TRBJ2-1,13,TRBV20-1,TGCAGTGCTAGGGAGACTAGCTACAATGAGCAGTTCTTC,CSARETSYNEQFF
many,NA,TRBJ2-2,14,TRBV3-1,TGTGCCAGCAGCCAAGCACAGGGAAACGGGGAGCTGTTTTTT,CASSQAQGNGELFF
few,TRBD1,TRBJ2-3,16,TRBV7-9,TGTGCCAGCAGCCCGGGGGCCCGGACAGGGACAGATACGCAGTATTTT,CASSPGARTGTDTQYF
NA,NA,TRBJ1-1,14,TRBV7-8,TGTGCCAGCAGCCAAAGGAGGGTTGGCACTGAAGCTTTCTTT,CASSQRRVGTEAFF
NA,NA,TRBJ2-1,14,TRBV7-9,TGTGCCAGCAGCCCAGGGGGGGGGCAGGATGAGCAGTTCTTC,CASSPGGGQDEQFF
NA,TRBD1,TRBJ2-7,15,TRBV24-1,TGTGCCACCAGTGAATCCGGGACAGGGTCCTACGAGCAGTACTTC,CATSESGTGSYEQYF
few,NA,TRBJ1-1,13,TRBV10-3,TGTGCCATCAAGGCGGACGTGAACACTGAAGCTTTCTTT,CAIKADVNTEAFF
NA,TRBD1,TRBJ1-1,13,TRBV20-1,TGCAGTGCTAGGTACTCAGGGGGCACTGAAGCTTTCTTT,CSARYSGGTEAFF
NA,NA,TRBJ2-4,15,TRBV2,TGTGCCAGCAGCGGGACCTGGGGCCCCAAAAACATTCAGTACTTC,CASSGTWGPKNIQYF
once,NA,TRBJ1-5,15,TRBV4-1,TGCGCCAGCAGCCAAGATTGGAGATCGGATCAGCCCCAGCATTTT,CASSQDWRSDQPQHF
NA,NA,TRBJ2-7,13,TRBV30,TGTGCCTGGAAATGGGACACCTCCTACGAGCAGTACTTC,CAWKWDTSYEQYF
many,NA,TRBJ2-5,15,TRBV7-2,TGTGCCAGCAGCTTAAGCGGGTTTACTCAAGAGACCCAGTACTTC,CASSLSGFTQETQYF
NA,TRBD2,TRBJ2-2,16,TRBV20-1,TGCAGTGCTGTACTAGCGGGGGGGCCGAACACCGGGGAGCTGTTTTTT,CSAVLAGGPNTGELFF
NA,TRBD2,TRBJ2-1,15,TRBV7-2,TGTGCCAGCAGACTAACCAGCGGGGGGCGGAATGAGCAGTTCTTC,CASRLTSGGRNEQFF
many,TRBD1,TRBJ2-2,16,TRBV12-3/TRBV12-4,TGTGCCAGCAGCCTCAACAGGGGGTGGGGGACCGGGGAGCTGTTTTTT,CASSLNRGWGTGELFF
many,NA,TRBJ2-1,15,TRBV30,TGTGCCTGGAGCTACCGACAGAGCTCCTACAATGAGCAGTTCTTC,CAWSYRQSSYNEQFF
NA,NA,TRBJ2-7,14,TRBV2,TGTGCCAGCAGCCCAGCGGAGAGCTCCTACGAGCAGTACTTC,CASSPAESSYEQYF
many,NA,TRBJ2-1,15,TRBV5-1,TGCGCCAGCAGCGCTAATACCGGGGATGGGAATGAGCAGTTCTTC,CASSANTGDGNEQFF
many,NA,TRBJ2-7,14,TRBV12-3/TRBV12-4,TGTGCCAGCAGTCGAACAGGTTTCTCCTACGAGCAGTACTTC,CASSRTGFSYEQYF
NA,NA,TRBJ1-2,17,TRBV28,TGTGCCAGCAGGCCCTCCGGGGGAGGAAGTCTCCTAGGGGGCTACACCTTC,CASRPSGGGSLLGGYTF
NA,NA,TRBJ2-1,15,TRBV20-1,TGCAGTGCTAGAGATACGGCTAGCGCCTACAATGAGCAGTTCTTC,CSARDTASAYNEQFF
many,NA,TRBJ2-6,16,TRBV5-1,TGCGCCAGCAGCTTGGAACTAATCTCTGGGGCCAACGTCCTGACTTTC,CASSLELISGANVLTF
many,NA,TRBJ2-7,14,TRBV7-9,TGTGCCAGCGACTACTCCGACTCTCTCCGCGAGCAGTACTTC,CASDYSDSLREQYF
NA,NA,TRBJ1-1,11,TRBV29-1,TGCAGCGTAACACTCGGAACTGAAGCTTTCTTT,CSVTLGTEAFF
few,NA,TRBJ1-6,15,TRBV27,TGTGCCAGCAAGGGATGGGGTCTATATAATTCACCCCTCCACTTT,CASKGWGLYNSPLHF
many,NA,TRBJ2-7,14,TRBV5-1,TGCGCCAGCAGCTTGAGCCCGGGAACCTACGAGCAGTACTTC,CASSLSPGTYEQYF
many,NA,TRBJ2-5,16,TRBV5-1,TGCGCCAGCAGCTTGGACGTAGGCGGGTACCAAGAGACCCAGTACTTC,CASSLDVGGYQETQYF
NA,NA,TRBJ2-3,13,TRBV28,TGTGCCAGCAGTCCGGTTAACCGGGATACGCAGTATTTT,CASSPVNRDTQYF
few,NA,TRBJ1-2,15,TRBV9,TGTGCCAGCAGCCCCCGGGACGGGGAGTACTATGGCTACACCTTC,CASSPRDGEYYGYTF
many,NA,TRBJ1-2,15,TRBV7-3,TGTGCCAGCAGCTTAACGAGGGACGGAAGGGATGGCTACACCTTC,CASSLTRDGRDGYTF
NA,TRBD1,TRBJ2-7,16,TRBV15,TGTGCCACCAGCAGACTAGGTGGGACAGGGTCCTACGAGCAGTACTTC,CATSRLGGTGSYEQYF
few,NA,TRBJ1-2,14,TRBV30,TGTGCCTGGAGTGTACGCGGGGGCGCAGGCGGCTACACCTTC,CAWSVRGGAGGYTF
many,NA,TRBJ2-5,13,TRBV29-1,TGCAGCCTTACCCGGGGGGCCGGTGAGACCCAGTACTTC,CSLTRGAGETQYF
few,NA,TRBJ1-1,13,TRBV9,TGTGCCAGCAGCGTAGAAAGCCACACTGAAGCTTTCTTT,CASSVESHTEAFF
many,NA,TRBJ1-4,14,TRBV20-1,TGCAGTGCTTTGCAGGGTTCCTTTAATGAAAAACTGTTTTTT,CSALQGSFNEKLFF
NA,TRBD1,TRBJ2-3,11,TRBV12-3/TRBV12-4,TGTGCCAGCAGGGCAGGGGGCGCGCAGTATTTT,CASRAGGAQYF
NA,NA,TRBJ2-7,15,TRBV12-3/TRBV12-4,TGTGCCAGCAGTTTGAACAGTGGGCCCTCCTACGAGCAGTACTTC,CASSLNSGPSYEQYF
many,NA,TRBJ2-5,14,TRBV9,TGTGCCAGCAGCGTTGGACCAAAGGGGGAGACCCAGTACTTC,CASSVGPKGETQYF
NA,NA,TRBJ2-1,16,TRBV18,TGTGCCAGCTCACCTAGGACACCGAGCTCCTACAATGAGCAGTTCTTC,CASSPRTPSSYNEQFF
many,NA,TRBJ1-5,14,TRBV19,TGTGCCAGTAGTATCGGGTATAGCAATCAGCCCCAGCATTTT,CASSIGYSNQPQHF
NA,NA,TRBJ2-5,13,TRBV20-1,TGCAGTGCCCGGAGGCGCAGGGATGAGACCCAGTACTTC,CSARRRRDETQYF
many,NA,TRBJ2-3,15,TRBV7-2,TGTGCCAGCAGCTTAGACGGCGGATTCACAGATACGCAGTATTTT,CASSLDGGFTDTQYF
NA,TRBD1,TRBJ1-5,16,TRBV5-8,TGTGCCAGCAGCTTTTTGGGACAGCGAGACAATCAGCCCCAGCATTTT,CASSFLGQRDNQPQHF
NA,NA,TRBJ2-5,11,TRBV7-3,TGTGCCAGCAGCAGGTCAAGGACCCAGTACTTC,CASSRSRTQYF